A single T cell receptor beta chain is shown here with its context. Its antigen is not known. Donors came from a validation cohort of 95 to 150 subjects, distinct from the first 666-subject cohort. This record comes from a study of cytomegalovirus exposure and HLA in healthy donors. Across the whole study: The same platform used for the 666 first-cohort repertoires was also used for the approximately 120 validation repertoires, as a later analysis reported.

This CDR3 is built from 14 residues. Per the germline V gene, CDR1 is SEHNR and CDR2 is FQNEAQ (reference sequence). The ends were cut back, 1 base at V and 5 bases at J, with 11 bases in the middle. Notes on the study in general: Cytomegalovirus-associated status was assigned to 150 or so TCR beta chains. Among TCR sequences, most were rare, though some public TCRs appeared in many donors.

Repertoires were generated with immunoSEQ multiplex PCR, while TCRdb's copy carries only in-frame clones and drops some. The sample lists about 140,000 clones; just over 85% were seen once. Sequencing input: PBMCs. The receptor's source is a woman younger than 30 in good health and CMV-seropositive. This sequence joins TRBV7-9 and TRBJ2-5, with D uncertain. The CDR3, as DNA: TGTGCCAGCAGCTTAGTCGCTGCGATGGAGACCCAGTACTTC. Amino acids: CASSLVAAMETQYF.